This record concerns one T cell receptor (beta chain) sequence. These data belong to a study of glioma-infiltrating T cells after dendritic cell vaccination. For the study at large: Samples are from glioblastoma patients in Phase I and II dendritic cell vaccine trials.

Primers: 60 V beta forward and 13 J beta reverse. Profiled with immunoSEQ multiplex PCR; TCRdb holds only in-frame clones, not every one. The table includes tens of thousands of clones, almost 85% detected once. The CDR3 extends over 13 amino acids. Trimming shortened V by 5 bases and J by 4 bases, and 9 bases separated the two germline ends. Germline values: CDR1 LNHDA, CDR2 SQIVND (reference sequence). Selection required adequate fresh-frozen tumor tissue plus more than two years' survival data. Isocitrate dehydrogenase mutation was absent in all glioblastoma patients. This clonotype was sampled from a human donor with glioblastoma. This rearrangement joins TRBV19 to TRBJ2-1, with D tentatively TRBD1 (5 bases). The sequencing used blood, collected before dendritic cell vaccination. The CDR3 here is CASSLNRYNEQFF. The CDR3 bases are TGTGCCAGTAGTCTAAACAGGTACAATGAGCAGTTCTTC.